The 2 T cell receptor beta chains presented below share a single source sample, sequenced in a study of cytotoxic CD8 clonotypes in ibrutinib-treated CLL. TCRdb's table, derived via immunoSEQ multiplex PCR, lists solely in-frame clones and lacks some. The sample contains approximately 280,000 clones, roughly 76% of which appear only once. The material sequenced was PBMCs, taken at disease progression, from a patient treated with ibrutinib. Receptor source: a human donor with chronic lymphocytic leukemia.

The rearrangement uses TRBV6-1 and TRBJ1-3; TRBD1 matches 9 bases. There are 13 residues in the CDR3. The V and J ends lost 6 bases and 8 bases, in that order; junction bases with no gene match: 5. The germline V gene encodes CDR1 MNHNS and CDR2 SASEGT. The CDR3 DNA is TGTGCCAGCAGCGCGGGACAGGGAGACACCATATATTTT. Its protein product is CASSAGQGDTIYF.

The gene calls are TRBV5-1 and TRBJ2-3; 8 positions match TRBD2. This CDR3 region has 15 residues. The V gene end was trimmed by 4 bases and the J gene end by 1 base; junction bases not matched to a gene: 5. Germline V gene sequence: CDR1 SGHRS, CDR2 YFSETQ. The CDR3 DNA reads as TGCGCCAGCAGCAAGCGGGAGTTGGGCACAGATACGCAGTATTTT. The encoded protein is CASSKRELGTDTQYF.